The present TCR beta chain was sequenced within a study of OX40 agonist ivuxolimab in advanced cancers. Study overall: Those enrolled were approximately 78% male, with a mean age of approximately 60 years and ages from roughly 23 to 80. Treatment received earlier with anti-PD-1, anti-PD-L1 or anti-CTLA-4 agents was allowed, and over 30% had some. Study results and limitations: On average, a greater number of expanded clones characterised CD8+ T cells relative to CD4+. Dose levels from 0.1 to 3.0 mg/kg saw CD4+ and CD8+ blood T cells expand clonally by week 6.

On this clone itself: The antigen is not known.

TCRdb's table, derived via immunoSEQ multiplex PCR, lists solely in-frame clones and lacks some. The table has 15,000 to 25,000 clones, 84% seen once; the top ten hold more than 13%. Germline CDR1 reads MNHNY; CDR2 reads SVGAGI (reference sequence). The germline V and J ends were trimmed by 6 bases and 3 bases, with 4 bases remaining between them. The CDR3 is 11 residues long. This TCR derives from an adult with an advanced solid tumor such as melanoma, head and neck, liver or kidney cancer. Sequenced here: CD4+ or CD8+ T cells sorted from blood, sampled in a trial of the OX40 agonist ivuxolimab. The chain uses TRBV6-6 and TRBJ2-3; D unclear. This CDR3 reads CASSTTDTQYF. The CDR3 DNA reads TGTGCCAGCAGCACAACAGATACGCAGTATTTT.